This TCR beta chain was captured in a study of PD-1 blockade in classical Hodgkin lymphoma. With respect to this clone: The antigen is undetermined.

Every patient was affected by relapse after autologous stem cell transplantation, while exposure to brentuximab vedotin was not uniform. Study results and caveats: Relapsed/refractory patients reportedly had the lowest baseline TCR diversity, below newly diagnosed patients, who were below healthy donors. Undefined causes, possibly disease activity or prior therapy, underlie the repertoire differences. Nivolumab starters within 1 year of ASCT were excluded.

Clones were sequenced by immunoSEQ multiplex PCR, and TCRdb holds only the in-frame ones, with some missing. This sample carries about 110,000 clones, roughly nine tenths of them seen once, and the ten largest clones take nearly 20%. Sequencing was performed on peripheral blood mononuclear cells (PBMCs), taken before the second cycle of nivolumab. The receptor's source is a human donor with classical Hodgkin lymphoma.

CDR3 loop: CASSSLLTGELNYGYTF. The CDR3 nucleotides read TGTGCCAGCAGCTCACTTTTAACAGGGGAACTTAACTATGGCTACACCTTC. V is TRBV7-2 and J is TRBJ1-2; 7 positions match TRBD1. The germline gives CDR1 SGHTA, CDR2 FQGNSA. The CDR3 runs 17 residues. J lost 1 base, V lost 4 bases, and 12 bases had no gene match.